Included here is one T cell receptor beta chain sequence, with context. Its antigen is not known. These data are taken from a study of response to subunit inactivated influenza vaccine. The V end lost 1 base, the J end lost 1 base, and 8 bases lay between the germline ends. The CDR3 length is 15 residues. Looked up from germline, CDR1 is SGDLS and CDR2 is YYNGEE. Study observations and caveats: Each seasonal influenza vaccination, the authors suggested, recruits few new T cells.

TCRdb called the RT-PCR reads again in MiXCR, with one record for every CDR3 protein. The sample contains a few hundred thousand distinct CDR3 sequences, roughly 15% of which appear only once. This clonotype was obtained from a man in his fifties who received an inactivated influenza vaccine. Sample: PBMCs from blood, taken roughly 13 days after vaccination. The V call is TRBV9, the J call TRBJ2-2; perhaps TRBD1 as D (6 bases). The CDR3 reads CASSVRGGNTGELFF. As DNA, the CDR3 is TGTGCCAGCAGCGTACGAGGGGGGAACACCGGGGAGCTGTTTTTT.